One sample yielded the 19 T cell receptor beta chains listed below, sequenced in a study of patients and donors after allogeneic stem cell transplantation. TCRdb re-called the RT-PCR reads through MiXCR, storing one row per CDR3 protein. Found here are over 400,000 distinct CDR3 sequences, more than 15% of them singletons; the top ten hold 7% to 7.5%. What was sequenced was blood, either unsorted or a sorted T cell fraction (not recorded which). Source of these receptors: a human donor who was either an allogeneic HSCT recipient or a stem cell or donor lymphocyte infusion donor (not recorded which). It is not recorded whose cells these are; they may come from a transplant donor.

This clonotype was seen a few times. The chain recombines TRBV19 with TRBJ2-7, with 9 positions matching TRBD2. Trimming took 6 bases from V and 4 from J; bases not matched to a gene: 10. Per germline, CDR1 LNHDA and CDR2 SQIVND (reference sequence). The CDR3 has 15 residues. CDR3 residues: CASRTKASGVYEQYF. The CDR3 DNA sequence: TGTGCCAGTAGGACTAAAGCTAGCGGGGTATACGAGCAGTACTTC.

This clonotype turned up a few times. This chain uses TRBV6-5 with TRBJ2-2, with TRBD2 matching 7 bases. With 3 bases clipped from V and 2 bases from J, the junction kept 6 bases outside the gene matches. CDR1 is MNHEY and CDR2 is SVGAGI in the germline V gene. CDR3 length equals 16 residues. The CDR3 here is CASSYGLAVNTGELFF. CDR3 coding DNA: TGTGCCAGCAGTTATGGGCTAGCGGTTAACACCGGGGAGCTGTTTTTT.

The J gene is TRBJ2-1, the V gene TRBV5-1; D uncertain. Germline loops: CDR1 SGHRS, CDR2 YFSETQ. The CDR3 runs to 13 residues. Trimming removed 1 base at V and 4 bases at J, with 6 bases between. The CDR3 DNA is TGCGCCAGCAGCTTGCTGGATTACAATGAGCAGTTCTTC. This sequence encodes CASSLLDYNEQFF.

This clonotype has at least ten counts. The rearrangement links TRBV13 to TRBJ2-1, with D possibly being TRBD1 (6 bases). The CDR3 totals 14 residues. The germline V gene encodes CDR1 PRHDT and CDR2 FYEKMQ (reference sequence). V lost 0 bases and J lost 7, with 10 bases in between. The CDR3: CASSLGGGYNEQFF. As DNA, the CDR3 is TGTGCCAGCAGCTTAGGTGGGGGCTATAATGAGCAGTTCTTC. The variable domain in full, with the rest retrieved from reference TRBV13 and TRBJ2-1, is AAGVIQSPRHLIKEKRETATLKCYPIPRHDTVYWYQQGPGQDPQFLISFYEKMQSDKGSIPDRFSAQQFSDYHSELNMSSLELGDSALYFCASSLGGGYNEQFFGPGTRLTVL.

DNA of the CDR3: TGTGCCAGCAGTTTCTTCCGGGGGGGGCAGTTCTTC. Amino acid sequence: CASSFFRGGQFF. This chain joins TRBV12-3 or TRBV12-4 and TRBJ2-1, with 8 bases fitting TRBD2. This CDR3 contains 12 residues. Trimming took 3 bases from V and 12 from J; bases not matched to a gene: 4.

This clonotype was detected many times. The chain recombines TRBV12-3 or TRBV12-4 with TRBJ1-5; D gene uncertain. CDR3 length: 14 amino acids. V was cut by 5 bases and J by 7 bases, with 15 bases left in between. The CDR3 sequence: CASSPREPAQPQHF. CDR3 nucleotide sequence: TGTGCCAGCAGTCCACGGGAACCTGCCCAGCCCCAGCATTTT.

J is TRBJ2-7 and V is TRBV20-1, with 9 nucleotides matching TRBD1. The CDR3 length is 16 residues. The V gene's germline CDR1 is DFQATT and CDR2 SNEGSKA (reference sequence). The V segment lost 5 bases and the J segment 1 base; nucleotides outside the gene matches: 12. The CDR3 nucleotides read TGCAGTGCTTCCAACCTCGGGACAGGGTTATCCTACGAGCAGTACTTC. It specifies CSASNLGTGLSYEQYF.

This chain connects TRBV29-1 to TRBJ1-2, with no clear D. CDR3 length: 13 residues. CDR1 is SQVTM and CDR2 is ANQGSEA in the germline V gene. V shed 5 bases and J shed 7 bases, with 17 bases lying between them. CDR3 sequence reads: CSVMGGPSGGYTF. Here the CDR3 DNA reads TGCAGCGTTATGGGAGGGCCCAGTGGTGGCTACACCTTC.

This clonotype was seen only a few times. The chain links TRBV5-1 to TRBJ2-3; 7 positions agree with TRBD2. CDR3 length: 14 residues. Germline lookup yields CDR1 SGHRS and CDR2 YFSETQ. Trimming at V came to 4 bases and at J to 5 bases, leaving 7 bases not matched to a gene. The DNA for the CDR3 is TGCGCCAGCAGCCGATTCATAGCGGGAGATACGCAGTATTTT. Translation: CASSRFIAGDTQYF.

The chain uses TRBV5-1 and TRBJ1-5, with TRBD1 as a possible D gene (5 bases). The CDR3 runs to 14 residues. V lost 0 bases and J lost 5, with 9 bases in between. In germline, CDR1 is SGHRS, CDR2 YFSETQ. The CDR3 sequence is CASSLASGDQPQHF. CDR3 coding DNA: TGCGCCAGCAGCTTGGCCTCGGGGGATCAGCCCCAGCATTTT.

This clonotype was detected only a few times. This chain's CDR3 is CASSLVGTVLTF. CDR3 DNA: TGTGCCAGCAGCTTGGTGGGGACCGTCCTGACTTTC. The V call is TRBV5-6, the J call TRBJ2-6, with D perhaps assigned TRBD1 or TRBD2 (5 bases each). The CDR3 runs to 12 residues. V was trimmed by 0 bases and J by 12 bases, leaving 7 bases between them. In germline, CDR1 is SGHDT, CDR2 YYEEEE.

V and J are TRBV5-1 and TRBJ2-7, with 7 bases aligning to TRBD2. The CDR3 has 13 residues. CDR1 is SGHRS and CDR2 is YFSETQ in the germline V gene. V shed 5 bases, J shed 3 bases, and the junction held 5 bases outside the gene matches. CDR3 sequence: CASRSGDYYEQYF. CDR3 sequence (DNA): TGCGCCAGCAGATCCGGGGACTACTACGAGCAGTACTTC.

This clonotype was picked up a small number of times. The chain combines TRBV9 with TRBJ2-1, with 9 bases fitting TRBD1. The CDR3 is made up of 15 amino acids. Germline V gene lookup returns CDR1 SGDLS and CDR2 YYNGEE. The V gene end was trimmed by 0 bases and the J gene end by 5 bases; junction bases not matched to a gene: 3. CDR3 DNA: TGTGCCAGCAGCGTAGGGGACAGGGCGAACAATGAGCAGTTCTTC. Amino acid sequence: CASSVGDRANNEQFF. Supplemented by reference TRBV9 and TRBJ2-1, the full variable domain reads DSGVTQTPKHLITATGQRVTLRCSPRSGDLSVYWYQQSLDQGLQFLIQYYNGEERAKGNILERFSAQQFPDLHSELNLSSLELGDSALYFCASSVGDRANNEQFFGPGTRLTVL.

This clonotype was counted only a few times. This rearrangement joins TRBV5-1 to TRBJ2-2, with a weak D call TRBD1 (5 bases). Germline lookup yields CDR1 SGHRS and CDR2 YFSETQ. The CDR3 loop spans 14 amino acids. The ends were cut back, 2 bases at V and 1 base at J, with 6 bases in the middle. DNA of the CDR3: TGCGCCAGCAGCTTAGACAGGAACACCGGGGAGCTGTTTTTT. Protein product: CASSLDRNTGELFF.

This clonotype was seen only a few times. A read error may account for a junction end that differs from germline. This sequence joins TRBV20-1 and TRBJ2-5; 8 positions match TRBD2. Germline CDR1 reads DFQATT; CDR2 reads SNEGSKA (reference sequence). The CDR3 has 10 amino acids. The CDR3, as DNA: TGCAGTGCTAGTGGTGGGACTAGAGGGTTC. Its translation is CSASGGTRGF.

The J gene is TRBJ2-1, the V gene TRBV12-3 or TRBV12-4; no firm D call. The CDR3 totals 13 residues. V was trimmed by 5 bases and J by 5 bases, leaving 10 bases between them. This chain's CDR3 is CASSPDENNEQFF. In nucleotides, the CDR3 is TGTGCCAGCAGTCCGGACGAAAACAATGAGCAGTTCTTC.

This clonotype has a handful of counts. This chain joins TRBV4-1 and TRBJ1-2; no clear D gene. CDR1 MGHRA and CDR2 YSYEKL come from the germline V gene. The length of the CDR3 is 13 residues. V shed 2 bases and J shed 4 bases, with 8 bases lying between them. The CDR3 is CASSQLRSYGYTF. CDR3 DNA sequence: TGCGCCAGCAGCCAATTGAGGAGCTATGGCTACACCTTC.

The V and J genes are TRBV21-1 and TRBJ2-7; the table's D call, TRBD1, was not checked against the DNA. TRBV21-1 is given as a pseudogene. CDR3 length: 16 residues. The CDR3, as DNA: TGTGCCAGCAGCAAAAAACAGGGGACCTCCGAAGACGAGCAGTACTTC. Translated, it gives CASSKKQGTSEDEQYF.

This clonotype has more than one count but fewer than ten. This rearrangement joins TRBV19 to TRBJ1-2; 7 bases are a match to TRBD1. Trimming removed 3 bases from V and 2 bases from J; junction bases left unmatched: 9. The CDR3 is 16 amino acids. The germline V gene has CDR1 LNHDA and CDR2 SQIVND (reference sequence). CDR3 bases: TGTGCCAGTAGTATGGGGGATGGCAGGGGGAACTATGGCTACACCTTC. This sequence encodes CASSMGDGRGNYGYTF. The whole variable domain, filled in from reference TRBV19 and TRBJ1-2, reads DGGITQSPKYLFRKEGQNVTLSCEQNLNHDAMYWYRQDPGQGLRLIYYSQIVNDFQKGDIAEGYSVSREKKESFPLTVTSAQKNPTAFYLCASSMGDGRGNYGYTFGSGTRLTVV.